These 22 T cell receptor beta chains were all obtained from the same sample, sequenced in a study of T cell repertoires in cytomegalovirus infection. MiXCR was run by TCRdb on the reads, yielding one entry per CDR3 protein. This table holds hundreds of thousands of distinct CDR3 sequences, 20% to 25% found once. Source material: CD8+ T cells from PBMCs. The receptors derive from a human donor in good health (CMV status not recorded). Some clones in this sample may be carry-over from other donors' samples.

This clonotype was observed many times. The CDR3 DNA reads as TGTGCCAGCAGCCCTTGGGAGGCTAAAGAGACCCAGTACTTC. Translating it yields CASSPWEAKETQYF. The V and J genes are TRBV12-3 or TRBV12-4 and TRBJ2-5; D possibly corresponds to TRBD2 (6 bases). The V and J ends lost 6 bases and 3 bases respectively, with 14 bases between them. The CDR3 extends over 14 amino acids.

This clonotype has just one count. The chain links TRBV12-3 or TRBV12-4 to TRBJ2-7, with TRBD1 matching 9 bases. J lost 4 bases, V lost 2 bases, and 3 bases had no gene match. This CDR3 comprises 14 residues. As DNA, the CDR3 is TGTGCCAGCAGTTTAAACGACAGGGGGTACGAGCAGTACTTC. Protein product: CASSLNDRGYEQYF.

This rearrangement joins TRBV2 to TRBJ1-1; TRBD1 might be the D (5 bases). The CDR3 spans 13 residues. V was pared by 6 bases and J by 6 bases, with 14 bases between. CDR1 SNHLY and CDR2 FYNNEI come from the germline V gene. The CDR3 coding sequence is TGTGCCAGCAGCCAAGGGGAGTTTTCTGAAGCTTTCTTT. Amino acid sequence: CASSQGEFSEAFF.

This clonotype was observed many times. The chain has TRBV7-6 and TRBJ2-3; the D is unclear. CDR1 and CDR2 from the germline V gene are SGHVS and FNYEAQ. The CDR3 totals 14 residues. Trimming shortened V by 4 bases and J by 6 bases, and 14 bases separated the two germline ends. CDR3 bases: TGTGCCAGCAGCTCACCGGCGAGGTTGGATACGCAGTATTTT. This encodes CASSSPARLDTQYF.

This chain joins TRBV18 and TRBJ2-7; the match to TRBD1 covers 12 bases. The length of the CDR3 is 15 residues. Germline V gene sequence: CDR1 KGHSH, CDR2 LQKENI. V lost 3 bases, J lost 5 bases, and 5 bases stayed unmatched. Here the CDR3 reads CASSPWDRGLNEQYF. The CDR3 bases are TGTGCCAGCTCACCCTGGGACAGGGGGCTTAACGAGCAGTACTTC.

The sample holds many counts of this clonotype. The chain uses TRBV6-1 and TRBJ2-1, with 10 positions matching TRBD2. Germline V gene sequence: CDR1 MNHNS, CDR2 SASEGT. V shed 8 bases, J shed 1 base, and the junction held 2 bases outside the gene matches. This CDR3 region has 14 residues. CDR3 nucleotides: TGTGCCAGCTTAGCGGGGGGTTCCTACAATGAGCAGTTCTTC. Its protein is CASLAGGSYNEQFF.

This chain links TRBV20-1 with TRBJ2-5, with a tentative D call TRBD1 (5 bases). The CDR3 spans 14 residues. Germline V gene data show CDR1 as DFQATT and CDR2 as SNEGSKA (reference sequence). V was shortened by 2 bases and J by 1 base, with 11 bases between the two germline ends. CDR3: CSARKQQVQETQYF. CDR3 DNA: TGCAGTGCTAGAAAACAACAGGTCCAAGAGACCCAGTACTTC.

The V and J genes are TRBV20-1 and TRBJ2-5, with D possibly being TRBD1 or TRBD2 (5 bases each). CDR1 is DFQATT, CDR2 SNEGSKA, per germline (reference sequence). This CDR3 comprises 15 residues. V gave up 0 bases and J gave up 1 base, with 12 bases separating them. The CDR3 DNA follows: TGCAGTGCTAGAGATAGTAGGGACCCCCAAGAGACCCAGTACTTC. Its protein product is CSARDSRDPQETQYF.

This clonotype was detected ten times or more. This sequence joins TRBV27 and TRBJ2-7; D is ambiguous. CDR1 MNHEY and CDR2 SMNVEV come from the germline V gene (reference sequence). V shed 6 bases and J shed 2 bases, with 8 bases lying between them. This CDR3 comprises 12 residues. DNA of the CDR3: TGTGCCAGCAGAGGCGTAGCCTACGAGCAGTACTTC. It translates to CASRGVAYEQYF.

At least ten counts were recorded for this clonotype. This sequence joins TRBV10-3 and TRBJ2-7, with D perhaps TRBD1 (6 bases). Germline CDR1 ENHRY, CDR2 SYGVKD. This CDR3 has 15 amino acids. V lost 0 bases, J lost 2 bases, and 11 bases lay in between. The CDR3 nucleotides are TGTGCCATCAGTGAGTCAGGGGGACCGGCCTACGAGCAGTACTTC. Its translation: CAISESGGPAYEQYF.

This clonotype came up a few times. V and J are TRBV6-5 and TRBJ2-5; D may be TRBD1 (5 bases). Deletions cut 0 bases from V and 0 bases from J, with 5 bases between. From germline, CDR1 is MNHEY and CDR2 SVGAGI. This CDR3 has 14 amino acids. For the CDR3, the DNA is TGTGCCAGCAGTTACTCGACAGACCAAGAGACCCAGTACTTC. It codes for CASSYSTDQETQYF.

This clonotype was counted many times. The rearrangement uses TRBV7-9 and TRBJ2-5; D is possibly TRBD2 (5 bases). CDR3 size: 12 residues. Germline values: CDR1 SEHNR, CDR2 FQNEAQ (reference sequence). Trimming pared 6 bases from V and 5 bases from J, leaving 10 bases between. Here the CDR3 DNA reads TGTGCCAGCAGTGGACTGCCGGAGACCCAGTACTTC. It codes for CASSGLPETQYF.

This clonotype was observed at least ten times. J is TRBJ2-2 and V is TRBV7-9; 7 nucleotides match TRBD1. Trimming took 4 bases from V and 3 from J; bases not matched to a gene: 8. The CDR3 length is 16 residues. Germline CDR1 SEHNR, CDR2 FQNEAQ (reference sequence). The CDR3 spells CASSSDREWDTGELFF. In nucleotides, the CDR3 is TGTGCCAGCAGCTCTGACAGGGAATGGGACACCGGGGAGCTGTTTTTT. The full variable domain, its missing parts supplied by reference TRBV7-9 and TRBJ2-2, is DTGVSQNPRHKITKRGQNVTFRCDPISEHNRLYWYRQTLGQGPEFLTYFQNEAQLEKSRLLSDRFSAERPKGSFSTLEIQRTEQGDSAMYLCASSSDREWDTGELFFGEGSRLTVL.

The rearrangement joins TRBV2 to TRBJ2-3, with D hard to call. This CDR3 region has 12 residues. Trimming removed 1 base at V and 4 bases at J, with 3 bases between. Per the germline V gene, CDR1 is SNHLY and CDR2 is FYNNEI. The CDR3 sequence: CASSEVSDTQYF. DNA of the CDR3: TGTGCCAGCAGTGAAGTGTCAGATACGCAGTATTTT.

This clonotype was counted a few times. J is TRBJ2-7 and V is TRBV2; tentative D call: TRBD2 (5 bases). Per the germline V gene, CDR1 is SNHLY and CDR2 is FYNNEI. CDR3 length equals 11 residues. The ends were cut back, 6 bases at V and 5 bases at J, with 8 bases in the middle. The CDR3 is CASRDFNEQYF. The CDR3 DNA follows: TGTGCCAGCAGGGACTTCAACGAGCAGTACTTC.

This clonotype turned up a few times. The CDR3 DNA reads as TGTGCCAGCAGTTTATCGGCAGCCAACTGGGAGCAGTACTTC. Amino acid sequence: CASSLSAANWEQYF. The V call is TRBV28, the J call TRBJ2-7; D not certain. CDR3 length: 14 residues. V was clipped by 1 base and J by 7 bases, with 14 bases between them. The germline V gene has CDR1 MDHEN and CDR2 SYDVKM.

The CDR3 region has the DNA TGTGCCAGCAGCTTGGCCTTGGAGGGGGCGGTCGGGGAGCTGTTTTTT. This sequence encodes CASSLALEGAVGELFF. The genes are TRBV5-6 and TRBJ2-2, with TRBD1 as a possible D gene (7 bases). The V end was cut by 0 bases, the J end by 7 bases, with 16 bases between. Germline-derived CDR1 and CDR2 are SGHDT and YYEEEE. The CDR3 loop spans 16 amino acids.

A few counts support this clonotype. The chain is built from TRBV20-1 and TRBJ2-7; 7 bases map to TRBD1. This CDR3 spans 14 amino acids. Unmatched junction bases numbered 7, after V lost 5 bases and J lost 0 bases. Germline CDR1 and CDR2: DFQATT and SNEGSKA (reference sequence). CDR3 coding DNA: TGCAGTGCTCACGACAGGGCGGTCTCCTACGAGCAGTACTTC. Protein sequence: CSAHDRAVSYEQYF.

This chain's CDR3 is CASSEGPHGNQPQHF. CDR3 nucleotide sequence: TGTGCCAGCAGTGAAGGGCCCCACGGCAATCAGCCCCAGCATTTT. V is TRBV2 and J is TRBJ1-5; no reliable D call. Trimming took off 1 base at V and 2 bases at J, with 9 bases between the two ends. Germline-derived CDR1 and CDR2 are SNHLY and FYNNEI. This CDR3 is 15 amino acids long.

This chain joins TRBV5-6 and TRBJ2-7; D uncertain. Trimming stripped 4 bases from V and 8 bases from J, with 10 bases between. Germline V CDR1 and CDR2: SGHDT, YYEEEE. This CDR3 region has 11 residues. CDR3 in DNA: TGTGCCAGCAGCCTAGGTGGACAGCAGTACTTC. This sequence encodes CASSLGGQQYF.

This clonotype was recorded a few times. CDR3 region: CSVLETHRSSYEQYF. The CDR3 DNA reads TGCAGCGTCCTAGAAACCCACAGGAGCTCCTACGAGCAGTACTTC. The J gene is TRBJ2-7, the V gene TRBV29-1, with D maybe TRBD1 (5 bases). The CDR3 has 15 amino acids. Germline assignment: CDR1 SQVTM and CDR2 ANQGSEA. The V gene lost 6 bases and the J gene lost 0 bases, with 18 bases spanning the gap.

This clonotype was picked up a small number of times. The chain recombines TRBV4-1 with TRBJ1-4; perhaps TRBD1 as D (6 bases). V shed 2 bases and J shed 7 bases, with 14 bases lying between them. The germline gives CDR1 MGHRA, CDR2 YSYEKL. The CDR3 covers 15 residues. The CDR3 sequence is CASSQSRGGGEKLFF. As DNA, the CDR3 is TGCGCCAGCAGCCAATCCCGAGGAGGGGGTGAAAAACTGTTTTTT.